Each of the 2 T cell receptor beta chains below was sequenced from the same sample in a study of blood T cell repertoires in COVID-19. Repertoires were generated with immunoSEQ multiplex PCR, while TCRdb's copy carries only in-frame clones and drops some. The sample holds about 380,000 clones, 85% seen once. Sequencing was performed on peripheral blood. The source is a woman aged 18-29 years with acute or convalescent COVID-19.

The chain recombines TRBV5-1 with TRBJ2-5; 8 nucleotides align to TRBD2. J lost 13 bases, V lost 4 bases, and 15 bases had no gene match. Germline V gene sequence: CDR1 SGHRS, CDR2 YFSETQ. There are 14 residues in the CDR3. CDR3 nucleotide sequence: TGCGCCAGCAGCCCCTCCCCTAGCGGGTCAGGGACGTACTTC. It translates to CASSPSPSGSGTYF. Drawing the rest from reference TRBV5-1 and TRBJ2-5, the complete variable domain is KAGVTQTPRYLIKTRGQQVTLSCSPISGHRSVSWYQQTPGQGLQFLFEYFSETQRNKGNFPGRFSGRQFSNSRSEMNVSTLELGDSALYLCASSPSPSGSGTYFGPGTRLLVL.

To note about this clone: One end of the junction fails to match germline, which may point to a read error. The chain employs TRBV7-9 and TRBJ1-1, with a possible D match to TRBD1 (5 bases). The CDR3 runs 19 residues. CDR1 is SEHNR, CDR2 FQNEAQ, per germline (reference sequence). In DNA, the CDR3 is TGTGCCAGCACCTTACCCCAGTGGGGCAGGAGGGCGGTGGGCACTGAAGCTTTCTTT. Protein sequence: CASTLPQWGRRAVGTEAFF.